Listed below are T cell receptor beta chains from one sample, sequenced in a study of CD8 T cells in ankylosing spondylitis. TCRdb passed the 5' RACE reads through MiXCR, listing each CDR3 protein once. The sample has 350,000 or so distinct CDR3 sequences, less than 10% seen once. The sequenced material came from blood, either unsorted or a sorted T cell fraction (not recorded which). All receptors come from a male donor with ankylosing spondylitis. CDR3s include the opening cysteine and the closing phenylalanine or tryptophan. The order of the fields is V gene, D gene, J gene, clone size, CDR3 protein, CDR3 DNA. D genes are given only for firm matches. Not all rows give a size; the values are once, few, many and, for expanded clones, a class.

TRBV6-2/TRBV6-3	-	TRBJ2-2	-	CASSYPEGLANTGELFF	TGTGCCAGCAGTTACCCGGAGGGGCTGGCGAACACCGGGGAGCTGTTTTTT
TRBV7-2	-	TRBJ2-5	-	CASSLAGWGETQYF	TGTGCCAGCAGCTTAGCGGGGTGGGGGGAGACCCAGTACTTC
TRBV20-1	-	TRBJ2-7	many	CSASPDSYEQYF	TGCAGTGCTAGCCCCGACAGCTACGAGCAGTACTTC
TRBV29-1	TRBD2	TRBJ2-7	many	CSVEAGGDEQYF	TGCAGCGTTGAAGCGGGAGGAGACGAGCAGTACTTC
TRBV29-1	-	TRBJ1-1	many	CSGQGRNTEAFF	TGCAGCGGCCAGGGGAGGAACACTGAAGCTTTCTTT
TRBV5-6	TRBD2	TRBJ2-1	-	CASSLTGGLNEQFF	TGTGCCAGCAGCTTAACGGGAGGGCTTAATGAGCAGTTCTTC
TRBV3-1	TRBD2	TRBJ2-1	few	CASSTLAGESYNEQFF	TGTGCCAGCAGCACACTAGCGGGAGAGTCCTACAATGAGCAGTTCTTC
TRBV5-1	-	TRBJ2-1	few	CASSLAWGDEQFF	TGCGCCAGCAGCTTGGCTTGGGGGGATGAGCAGTTCTTC
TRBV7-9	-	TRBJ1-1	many	CASSLARQNTEAFF	TGTGCCAGCAGCTTAGCGCGACAGAACACTGAAGCTTTCTTT
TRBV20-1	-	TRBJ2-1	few	CSATGPGAYNEQFF	TGCAGTGCTACCGGGCCAGGGGCCTACAATGAGCAGTTCTTC
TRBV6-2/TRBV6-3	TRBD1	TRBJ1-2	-	CASTQQGATVPGTGYTF	TGTGCCAGCACCCAACAGGGGGCCACAGTCCCCGGTACAGGCTACACCTTC
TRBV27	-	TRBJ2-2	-	CASSGRGHGELFF	TGTGCCAGCAGCGGAAGGGGCCACGGGGAGCTGTTTTTT
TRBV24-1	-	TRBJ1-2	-	CATSERDYGYTF	TGTGCCACCAGTGAACGGGACTATGGCTACACCTTC
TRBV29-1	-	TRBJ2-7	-	CSVGGGGSYEQYF	TGCAGCGTTGGAGGGGGAGGGTCCTACGAGCAGTACTTC
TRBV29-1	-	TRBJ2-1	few	CSVARERAEQFF	TGCAGCGTTGCCCGGGAGCGTGCAGAGCAGTTCTTC
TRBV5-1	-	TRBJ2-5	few	CASSPPGDRETQYF	TGCGCCAGCAGCCCACCGGGAGACCGGGAGACCCAGTACTTC
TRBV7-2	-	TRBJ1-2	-	CASSLTANPYGYTF	TGTGCCAGCAGCTTAACGGCGAACCCCTATGGCTACACCTTC
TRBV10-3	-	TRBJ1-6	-	CAISDGDYSPLHF	TGTGCCATCAGTGATGGGGATTATTCACCCCTCCACTTT
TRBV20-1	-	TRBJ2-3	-	CSARAPWTPPPDTQYF	TGCAGTGCTAGGGCCCCCTGGACCCCACCCCCAGATACGCAGTATTTT
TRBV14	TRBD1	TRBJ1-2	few	CASSKEGGWGGYTF	TGTGCCAGCAGCAAAGAAGGGGGCTGGGGTGGCTACACCTTC
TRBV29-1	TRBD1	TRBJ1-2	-	CSVQGQAHDGYTF	TGCAGCGTTCAGGGACAGGCCCATGATGGCTACACCTTC
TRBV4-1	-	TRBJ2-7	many	CASSQDFGPTYF	TGCGCCAGCAGCCAAGATTTTGGGCCAACTTACTTC
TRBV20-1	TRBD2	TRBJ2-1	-	CSARGASGSLFF	TGCAGTGCTAGAGGGGCTAGCGGGAGTTTGTTCTTC
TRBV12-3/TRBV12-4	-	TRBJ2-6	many	CASSQQVSGANVLTF	TGTGCCAGCAGTCAACAGGTCTCTGGGGCCAACGTCCTGACTTTC
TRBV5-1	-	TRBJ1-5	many	CASSLEGTHDQPQHF	TGCGCCAGCAGCTTGGAGGGGACCCACGATCAGCCCCAGCATTTT
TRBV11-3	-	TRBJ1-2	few	CASSLEGRRGNYGYTF	TGTGCCAGCAGCTTAGAAGGGAGGAGGGGTAACTATGGCTACACCTTC
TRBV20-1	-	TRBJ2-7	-	CSARNAGQNTYEQYF	TGCAGTGCTAGAAATGCGGGACAGAATACCTACGAGCAGTACTTC
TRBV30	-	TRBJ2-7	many	CAWRDRTYEQYF	TGTGCCTGGAGGGACAGAACCTACGAGCAGTACTTC
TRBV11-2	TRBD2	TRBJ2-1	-	CASSPIGGRSYNEQFF	TGTGCCAGCAGCCCGATAGGCGGGAGGAGCTACAATGAGCAGTTCTTC
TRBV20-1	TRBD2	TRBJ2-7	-	CSALRGLSTGAEQYF	TGCAGTGCTCTAAGGGGACTATCCACCGGGGCGGAGCAGTACTTC
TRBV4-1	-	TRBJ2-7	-	CASSRVWPGEQYF	TGCGCCAGCAGCCGGGTCTGGCCTGGCGAGCAGTACTTC
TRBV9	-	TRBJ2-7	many	CASSGTGTSWPYEQYF	TGTGCCAGCAGCGGCACCGGGACGTCCTGGCCCTACGAGCAGTACTTC
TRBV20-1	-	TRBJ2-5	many	CSAGQLQETQYF	TGCAGTGCTGGGCAGCTCCAAGAGACCCAGTACTTC
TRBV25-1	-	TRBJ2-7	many	CASSGPAGQYF	TGTGCCAGCAGTGGCCCCGCCGGGCAGTACTTC
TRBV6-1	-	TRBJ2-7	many	CASTRVRAAYEQYF	TGTGCCAGCACTAGGGTCAGGGCGGCCTACGAGCAGTACTTC
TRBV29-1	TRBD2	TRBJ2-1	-	CSVDGPSGRAMGQFF	TGCAGCGTTGACGGCCCTAGCGGGAGGGCCATGGGGCAGTTCTTC
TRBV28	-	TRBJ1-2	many	CASSFAGDLANYGYTF	TGTGCCAGCAGTTTTGCGGGCGACCTGGCTAACTATGGCTACACCTTC
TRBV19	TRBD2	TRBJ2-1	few	CASQSPGLGDEQFF	TGTGCCAGCCAATCTCCGGGACTAGGGGATGAGCAGTTCTTC
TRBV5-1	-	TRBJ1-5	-	CASSLGGGMNQPQHF	TGCGCCAGCAGCTTGGGGGGGGGGATGAATCAGCCCCAGCATTTT
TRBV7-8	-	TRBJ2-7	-	CASSLADLLTYEQYF	TGTGCCAGCAGCTTAGCAGACCTCCTTACCTACGAGCAGTACTTC
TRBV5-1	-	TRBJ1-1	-	CASSSGAGTEAFF	TGCGCCAGCAGCTCGGGCGCCGGCACTGAAGCTTTCTTT
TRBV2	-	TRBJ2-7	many	CVTQTSSGRDEQYF	TGTGTCACACAAACTTCAAGTGGTAGGGACGAGCAGTACTTC
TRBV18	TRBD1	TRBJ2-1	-	CASSPPYQGARNEQFF	TGTGCCAGCTCACCACCGTATCAGGGGGCGAGGAATGAGCAGTTCTTC